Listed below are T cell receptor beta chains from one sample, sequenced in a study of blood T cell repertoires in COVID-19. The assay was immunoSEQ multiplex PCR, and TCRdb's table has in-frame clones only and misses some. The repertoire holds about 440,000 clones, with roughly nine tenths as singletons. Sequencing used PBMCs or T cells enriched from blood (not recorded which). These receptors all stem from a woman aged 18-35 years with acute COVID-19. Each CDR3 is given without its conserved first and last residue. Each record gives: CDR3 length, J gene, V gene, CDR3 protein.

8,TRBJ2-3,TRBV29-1,SVDEDTQY
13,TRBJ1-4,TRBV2,ASTKARKTGEKLF
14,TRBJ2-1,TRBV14,ASSHERAGVGDEQF
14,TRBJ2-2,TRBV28,ASSLSLAGTTGELF
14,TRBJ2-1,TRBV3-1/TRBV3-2,ASSQAPRTGGDEQF
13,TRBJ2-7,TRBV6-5,ASSPYSRGSYEQY
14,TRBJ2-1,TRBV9,ASSVFQGSSYNEQF
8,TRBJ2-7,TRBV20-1,SARDSVQY
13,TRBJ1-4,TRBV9,ASSASEGWGEKLF
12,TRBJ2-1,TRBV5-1,ASGSGGVYNEQF
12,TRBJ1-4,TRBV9,ASSATVTNEKLF
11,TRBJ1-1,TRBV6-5,ASRAQGSTEAF
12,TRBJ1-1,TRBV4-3,ASSKTGSGTEAF
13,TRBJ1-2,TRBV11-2,ASSPDARDYYGYT
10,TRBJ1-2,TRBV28,ASSTGSSGYT
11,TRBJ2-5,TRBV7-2,ASGLGGQETQY
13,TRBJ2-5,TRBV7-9,ASSFGGGLQETQY
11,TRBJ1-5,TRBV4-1,ASSQDALSAQH
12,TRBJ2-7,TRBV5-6,ASSLELGLGEQY
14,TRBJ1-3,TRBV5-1,ASSLGQGAGGNTIY
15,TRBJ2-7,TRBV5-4,ASSLAGGSGTSYEQY
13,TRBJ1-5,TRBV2,ASRGQLYSNQPQH
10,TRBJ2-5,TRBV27,ASSGHQETQY
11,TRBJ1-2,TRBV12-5,ASGLTGYYGYT
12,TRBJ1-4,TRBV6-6,ASQEGGSNEKLF
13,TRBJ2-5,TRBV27,ASSPRTGGGETQY
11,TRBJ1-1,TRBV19,ASNGPYYTEAF
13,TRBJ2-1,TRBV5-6,ASSPYGRAGNEQF
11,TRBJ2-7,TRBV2,ASSAGNSYEQY
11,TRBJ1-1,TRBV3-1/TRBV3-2,ASSPRENTEAF
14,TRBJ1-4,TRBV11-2,ASSQKLTGLGEKLF
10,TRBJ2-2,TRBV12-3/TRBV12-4,ASSPGTGELF
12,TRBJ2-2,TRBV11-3,ASSLVCGTGELF
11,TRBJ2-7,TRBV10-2,ASSVDSTYEQY
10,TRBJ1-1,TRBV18,ASQQGNTEAF
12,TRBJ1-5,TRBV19,ASSVDRGGWPQH
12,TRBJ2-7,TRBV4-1,ASSQVSTGGEQY
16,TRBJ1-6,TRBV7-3,ASSLKALGRVRNSPLH
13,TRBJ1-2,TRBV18,ASSISQGTGYGYT
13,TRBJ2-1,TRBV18,ASSPGLAGQTQQF
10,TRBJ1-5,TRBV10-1,ASSEAGQPQH
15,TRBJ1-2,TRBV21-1,ASSPPKGLGARYGYT
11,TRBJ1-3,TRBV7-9,ASSGLSGNTIY
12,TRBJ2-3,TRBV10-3,AIAAGVSTDTQY
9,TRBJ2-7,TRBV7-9,ASSSAYEQY
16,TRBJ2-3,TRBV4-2,ASSRRPLAGDDTDTQY
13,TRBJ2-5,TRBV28,ASSYEVTGLETQY
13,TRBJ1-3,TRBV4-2,ASSAAEASGNTIY
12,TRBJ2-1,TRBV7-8,ASSYGQGRNEQF
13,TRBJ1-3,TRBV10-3,AISEGDRAGNTIY